These 25 T cell receptor beta chains were all obtained from the same sample, sequenced in a study of T cell responses to AZD1222 COVID-19 vaccine. TCRdb keeps only in-frame clones here, not all; method: immunoSEQ multiplex PCR. The profile covers some 130,000 clones, with under 95% appearing a single time and 2.5% to 3.5% taken by the ten largest. The sample in question was peripheral blood, obtained on day 0 of AZD1222 vaccination. These receptors were obtained from an adult in good health.

CDR3 nucleotide sequence: TGTGCCAGTAGTCCTACAGGGGGTTCGGGTGGCTACACCTTC. Translation gives CASSPTGGSGGYTF. The rearrangement joins TRBV19 to TRBJ1-2, with TRBD1 matching over 8 bases. J gave up 7 bases and V 5 bases, and 9 bases lay outside the gene matches. Germline values: CDR1 LNHDA, CDR2 SQIVND (reference sequence). This CDR3 region has 14 residues.

The rearrangement uses TRBV3-1 (or the pseudogene TRBV3-2) and TRBJ1-3, with 7 bases matching TRBD1. CDR1 LGHDT and CDR2 YNNKEL come from the germline V gene (reference sequence). V shed 1 base, J shed 4 bases, and the junction held 4 bases outside the gene matches. This CDR3 comprises 15 residues. The CDR3 here is CASSQATGMGNTIYF. CDR3 sequence (DNA): TGTGCCAGCAGCCAAGCGACAGGGATGGGAAACACCATATATTTT.

This clone appeared once. The gene calls are TRBV12-3 or TRBV12-4 and TRBJ2-2; 7 nucleotides match TRBD1. Germline trimming cut 5 bases from V and 8 bases from J; bases unmatched to any gene: 2. CDR3 size: 12 residues. CDR3 in amino acids: CASSPRGGELFF. CDR3 DNA sequence: TGTGCCAGCAGTCCCAGGGGGGGGGAGCTGTTTTTT.

The CDR3 sequence is CASSVEGNTEAFF. The DNA of the CDR3 is TGTGCCAGCAGCGTAGAGGGGAACACTGAAGCTTTCTTT. The chain recombines TRBV9 with TRBJ1-1, with no clear D. Looked up from germline, CDR1 is SGDLS and CDR2 is YYNGEE. The CDR3 is made up of 13 amino acids. V was pared by 0 bases and J by 1 base, with 4 bases between.

The genes are TRBV7-8 and TRBJ2-7, with D possibly matching TRBD1 (5 bases). This CDR3 has 15 residues. Germline V gene data show CDR1 as SGHVS and CDR2 as FQNEAQ. V dropped 1 base and J dropped 4 bases, with 14 bases sitting between them. In DNA form, the CDR3 reads TGTGCCAGCAGCTTAGTTTCCGGACAAATTTACGAGCAGTACTTC. This encodes CASSLVSGQIYEQYF.

V is TRBV27 and J is TRBJ1-4; D is unclear. V was shortened by 5 bases and J by 2 bases, with 12 bases between the two germline ends. The CDR3 spans 15 residues. Germline lookup yields CDR1 MNHEY and CDR2 SMNVEV (reference sequence). In DNA form, the CDR3 reads TGTGCCAGCAGTCACGGAGTGGGGACTAATGAAAAACTGTTTTTT. Translation: CASSHGVGTNEKLFF.

This clone was detected once. V gene TRBV5-4 combines with J gene TRBJ1-2; TRBD1 matches 8 bases. This CDR3 is 14 amino acids long. Germline CDR1 reads SGHNT; CDR2 reads YYREEE (reference sequence). With 3 bases clipped from V and 5 bases from J, the junction kept 6 bases outside the gene matches. The CDR3 sequence is CASSSGQGGYGYTF. The CDR3 DNA follows: TGTGCCAGCAGCTCAGGACAGGGAGGATATGGCTACACCTTC.

The chain employs TRBV7-7 and TRBJ2-6; D is perhaps TRBD1 (6 bases). Per germline, CDR1 SSHAT and CDR2 FNYEAQ (reference sequence). The CDR3 sequence is 16 residues long. Between the trimmed V and J ends, which lost 5 bases and 2 bases, there was a span of 13 bases. As DNA, the CDR3 is TGTGCCAGCAGCCCGAAGCAGGGGACTGGGGCCAACGTCCTGACTTTC. This encodes CASSPKQGTGANVLTF.

This sequence joins TRBV3-1 (or the pseudogene TRBV3-2) and TRBJ2-7, with a weak D call TRBD1 (5 bases). V lost 0 bases, J lost 2 bases, and 11 bases lay in between. Germline V gives CDR1 LGHDT, CDR2 YNNKEL (reference sequence). This CDR3 is built from 15 residues. CDR3 residues: CASSQDIVRAYEQYF. CDR3 DNA sequence: TGTGCCAGCAGCCAAGATATCGTCAGGGCCTACGAGCAGTACTTC.

V and J are TRBV7-3 and TRBJ1-1; D gene unclear. Per the germline V gene, CDR1 is SGHTA and CDR2 is FQGTGA. This CDR3 is 15 amino acids long. With 1 base removed from V and 0 bases from J, the gap between germline ends came to 9 bases. The chain's CDR3 is CASSLMPQMNTEAFF. The CDR3 DNA is TGTGCCAGCAGCTTAATGCCACAAATGAACACTGAAGCTTTCTTT.

V gene TRBV7-3 combines with J gene TRBJ2-2; TRBD2 matches at 14 bases. The junction had 13 bases not matched to a gene; V was cut back by 0 bases and J by 4 bases. The CDR3 totals 21 residues. The V gene's germline CDR1 is SGHTA and CDR2 FQGTGA. The CDR3, as DNA: TGTGCCAGCAGCTTAACCCGGGGACTAGCGGGAGCTATCCAGGGCACCGGGGAGCTGTTTTTT. This codes for CASSLTRGLAGAIQGTGELFF.

This clone was seen a few times. The CDR3 nucleotides read TGTGCCAGCAGCTTAGGACAGGGGCACGGCACAGATACGCAGTATTTT. Translating gives CASSLGQGHGTDTQYF. This chain links TRBV11-1 with TRBJ2-3; the match to TRBD1 covers 8 bases. This CDR3 contains 16 residues. Germline trimming cut 1 base from V and 1 base from J; bases unmatched to any gene: 4. Germline CDR1 is SGHAT and CDR2 is FQDESV (reference sequence).

V is TRBV3-1 (or the pseudogene TRBV3-2) and J is TRBJ2-2; no firm D call. V was trimmed by 0 bases and J by 4 bases, leaving 12 bases between them. The V gene's germline CDR1 is LGHDT and CDR2 YNNKEL (reference sequence). This CDR3 contains 16 residues. The CDR3 DNA is TGTGCCAGCAGCCAAGAAAACGGCCCGGGCACCGGGGAGCTGTTTTTT. Amino acid sequence: CASSQENGPGTGELFF.

The J gene is TRBJ1-4, the V gene TRBV6-6; D is ambiguous. The CDR3 is made up of 16 amino acids. Germline V gene data show CDR1 as MNHNY and CDR2 as SVGAGI (reference sequence). V lost 4 bases, J lost 5 bases, and 17 bases lay in between. The CDR3 is CASSLPFSLGNEKLFF. The CDR3 nucleotides read TGTGCCAGCAGTTTACCATTTAGCCTAGGGAATGAAAAACTGTTTTTT.

V and J are TRBV7-9 and TRBJ2-7; the D call may be TRBD1 or TRBD2 (5 bases each). The V end lost 1 base, the J end lost 5 bases, and 12 bases lay between the germline ends. Germline V CDR1 and CDR2: SEHNR, FQNEAQ (reference sequence). The CDR3 covers 14 residues. CDR3 DNA: TGTGCCAGCAGCTTAGGAGGGGCGAGCCACGAGCAGTACTTC. As protein: CASSLGGASHEQYF.

The CDR3 spells CASSLAVRTSTDTQYF. The CDR3 bases are TGCGCCAGCAGCTTGGCGGTGAGGACTAGCACAGATACGCAGTATTTT. This chain uses TRBV5-1 with TRBJ2-3, with a possible D match to TRBD2 (5 bases). The CDR3 consists of 16 residues. Germline CDR1 is SGHRS and CDR2 is YFSETQ. The ends were cut back, 0 bases at V and 0 bases at J, with 11 bases in the middle.

About this clone itself: The junction and the germline gene differ at one end; a read error may be behind it. This rearrangement joins TRBV11-2 to TRBJ2-2; 8 bases agree with TRBD1. Germline CDR1 SGHAT, CDR2 FQNNGV. The CDR3 runs to 18 residues. The DNA for the CDR3 is TGTGCCAGCAGGTTAGCCCCCGGGGACAGGATGAACACCGGGGAGCTGTTTTTT. It yields the protein CASRLAPGDRMNTGELFF.

The chain recombines TRBV24-1 with TRBJ1-3; 8 nucleotides agree with TRBD1. CDR3 length: 14 amino acids. With V trimmed by 4 bases and J by 7 bases, 5 bases remained unmatched. Germline values: CDR1 KGHDR, CDR2 SFDVKD. The CDR3 sequence: CATSDGQGANTIYF. The DNA for the CDR3 is TGTGCCACCAGTGACGGACAGGGAGCGAACACCATATATTTT.

This rearrangement joins TRBV11-3 to TRBJ2-3, with TRBD2 identical over 8 bases. The CDR3 runs 16 residues. After removal of 0 bases from V and 6 bases from J, the junction contained 8 bases not matched to a gene. Per germline, CDR1 SGHNT and CDR2 YENEEA. DNA of the CDR3: TGTGCCAGCAGCTTAGATGGAGCGGGAGCTGGCGATACGCAGTATTTT. It is translated as CASSLDGAGAGDTQYF.

This chain uses TRBV2 with TRBJ1-1, with D possibly TRBD1 on 5 matching bases. The CDR3 is 14 residues long. Germline CDR1 reads SNHLY; CDR2 reads FYNNEI. V was pared by 7 bases and J by 2 bases, with 14 bases between. CDR3 nucleotide sequence: TGTGCCAGCAAACCGAGGACAACCAACACTGAAGCTTTCTTT. Translation: CASKPRTTNTEAFF.

This chain links TRBV19 with TRBJ1-3; D is unclear. The CDR3 loop spans 13 amino acids. CDR1 and CDR2 (germline): LNHDA, SQIVND (reference sequence). Trimming stripped 4 bases from V and 2 bases from J, with 6 bases between. In DNA, the CDR3 is TGTGCCAGTAGTAGAGGCCCTGGAAACACCATATATTTT. Encoded protein: CASSRGPGNTIYF.

V and J are TRBV7-2 and TRBJ1-1; 7 bases are a match to TRBD1. The CDR3 is 16 residues long. Per the germline V gene, CDR1 is SGHTA and CDR2 is FQGNSA. V gave up 2 bases and J gave up 4 bases; unmatched junction bases: 10. CDR3 protein: CASSLLGGTGITEAFF. CDR3 in DNA: TGTGCCAGCAGCTTACTAGGGGGCACAGGGATCACTGAAGCTTTCTTT.

This clone was found once. CDR3 nucleotides: TGTGCCATCAGTGAAAACAACTACGAGCAGTACTTC. It is translated as CAISENNYEQYF. V is TRBV10-3 and J is TRBJ2-7, with D unresolved. CDR1 ENHRY and CDR2 SYGVKD come from the germline V gene. The CDR3 is 12 residues long. The V gene lost 3 bases and the J gene lost 3 bases, with 6 bases spanning the gap.

This clone turned up a few times. The V and J genes are TRBV7-9 and TRBJ2-7; D not certain. The germline V and J ends were trimmed by 1 base and 6 bases, with 7 bases remaining between them. The CDR3 spans 12 residues. The V gene's germline CDR1 is SEHNR and CDR2 FQNEAQ (reference sequence). CDR3 sequence (DNA): TGTGCCAGCAGCTTAGGGCTGGGCGAGCAGTACTTC. It is translated as CASSLGLGEQYF.

This rearrangement joins TRBV5-1 to TRBJ2-5, with D unresolved. The CDR3 has 12 amino acids. Trimming stripped 4 bases from V and 4 bases from J, with 8 bases between. CDR1 is SGHRS and CDR2 is YFSETQ in the germline V gene. The CDR3 DNA is TGCGCCAGCAGCCCGAGCCGAGAGACCCAGTACTTC. This encodes CASSPSRETQYF.